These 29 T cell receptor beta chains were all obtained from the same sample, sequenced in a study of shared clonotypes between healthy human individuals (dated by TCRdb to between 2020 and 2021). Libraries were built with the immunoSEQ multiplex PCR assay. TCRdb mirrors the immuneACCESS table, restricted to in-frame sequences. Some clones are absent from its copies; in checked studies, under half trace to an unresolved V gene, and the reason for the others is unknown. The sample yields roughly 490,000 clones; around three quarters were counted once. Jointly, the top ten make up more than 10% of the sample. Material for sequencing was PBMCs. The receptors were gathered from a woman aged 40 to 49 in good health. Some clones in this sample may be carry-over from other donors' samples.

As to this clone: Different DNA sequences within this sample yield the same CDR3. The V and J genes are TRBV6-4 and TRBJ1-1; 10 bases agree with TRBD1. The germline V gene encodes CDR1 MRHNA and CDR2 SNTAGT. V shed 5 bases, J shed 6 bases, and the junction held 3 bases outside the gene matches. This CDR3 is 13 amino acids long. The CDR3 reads CASSRDRGAEAFF. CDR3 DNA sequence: TGTGCCAGCAGTCGGGACAGGGGAGCTGAAGCTTTCTTT.

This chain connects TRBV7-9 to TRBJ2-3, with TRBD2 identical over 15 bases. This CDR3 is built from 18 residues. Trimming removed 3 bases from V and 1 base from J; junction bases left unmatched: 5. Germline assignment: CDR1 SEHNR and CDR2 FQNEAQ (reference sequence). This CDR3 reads CASSLGLAGGSRTDTQYF. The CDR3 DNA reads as TGTGCCAGCAGCTTGGGACTAGCGGGAGGAAGTCGCACAGATACGCAGTATTTT.

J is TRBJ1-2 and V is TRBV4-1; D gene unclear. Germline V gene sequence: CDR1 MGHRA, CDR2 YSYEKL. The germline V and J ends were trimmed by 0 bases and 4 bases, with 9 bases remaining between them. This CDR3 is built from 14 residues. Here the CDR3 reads CASSQDRGIYGYTF. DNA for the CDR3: TGCGCCAGCAGCCAAGATCGTGGGATCTATGGCTACACCTTC.

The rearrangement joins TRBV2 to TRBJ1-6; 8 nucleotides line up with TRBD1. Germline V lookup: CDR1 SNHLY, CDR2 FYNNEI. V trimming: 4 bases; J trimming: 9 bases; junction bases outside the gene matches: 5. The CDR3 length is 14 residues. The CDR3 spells CASSVETGVSPLHF. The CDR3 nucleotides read TGTGCCAGCAGTGTGGAGACAGGGGTTTCACCCCTCCACTTT.

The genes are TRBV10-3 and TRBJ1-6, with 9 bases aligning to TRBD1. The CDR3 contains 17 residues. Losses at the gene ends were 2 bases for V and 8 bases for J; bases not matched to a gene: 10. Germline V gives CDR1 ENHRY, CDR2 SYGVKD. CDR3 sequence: CAISESVPGQGYSPLHF. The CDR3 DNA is TGTGCCATCAGTGAGAGCGTACCGGGACAGGGTTATTCACCCCTCCACTTT.

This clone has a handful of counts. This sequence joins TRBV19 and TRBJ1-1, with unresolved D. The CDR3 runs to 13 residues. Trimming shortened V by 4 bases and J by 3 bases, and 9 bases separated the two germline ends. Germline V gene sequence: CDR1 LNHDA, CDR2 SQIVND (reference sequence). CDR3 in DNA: TGTGCCAGTAGTAGGACCGTTGACACTGAAGCTTTCTTT. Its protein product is CASSRTVDTEAFF.

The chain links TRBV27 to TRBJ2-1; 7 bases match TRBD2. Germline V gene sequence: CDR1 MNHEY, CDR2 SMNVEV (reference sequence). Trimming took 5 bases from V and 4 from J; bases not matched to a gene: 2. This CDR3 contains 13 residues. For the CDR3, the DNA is TGTGCCAGCAGTCGCGGGAGTTACAATGAGCAGTTCTTC. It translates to CASSRGSYNEQFF.

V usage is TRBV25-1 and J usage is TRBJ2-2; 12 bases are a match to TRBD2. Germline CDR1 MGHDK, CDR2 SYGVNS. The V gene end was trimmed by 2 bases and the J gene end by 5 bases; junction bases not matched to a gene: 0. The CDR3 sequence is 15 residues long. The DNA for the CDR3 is TGTGCCAGCAGTGAAGGACTAGCGGGGACCGGGGAGCTGTTTTTT. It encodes CASSEGLAGTGELFF.

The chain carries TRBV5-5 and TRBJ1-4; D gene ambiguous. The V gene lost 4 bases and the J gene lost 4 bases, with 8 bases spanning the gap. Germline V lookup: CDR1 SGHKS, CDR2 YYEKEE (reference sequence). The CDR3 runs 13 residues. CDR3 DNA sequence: TGTGCCAGCAGCCGGGCCCGTAATGAAAAACTGTTTTTT. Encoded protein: CASSRARNEKLFF.

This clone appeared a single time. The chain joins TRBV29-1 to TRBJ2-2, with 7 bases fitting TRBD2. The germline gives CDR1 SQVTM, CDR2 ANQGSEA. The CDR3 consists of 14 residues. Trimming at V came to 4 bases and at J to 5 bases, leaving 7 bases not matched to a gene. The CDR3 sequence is CSVGSGTLTGELFF. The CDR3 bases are TGCAGCGTTGGAAGCGGGACGTTAACCGGGGAGCTGTTTTTT.

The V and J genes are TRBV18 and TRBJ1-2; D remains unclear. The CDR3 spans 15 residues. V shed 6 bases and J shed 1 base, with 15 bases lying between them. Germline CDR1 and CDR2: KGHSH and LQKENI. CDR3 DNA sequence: TGTGCCAGCTCCCCAGAGGCGAGAAATAACTATGGCTACACCTTC. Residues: CASSPEARNNYGYTF.

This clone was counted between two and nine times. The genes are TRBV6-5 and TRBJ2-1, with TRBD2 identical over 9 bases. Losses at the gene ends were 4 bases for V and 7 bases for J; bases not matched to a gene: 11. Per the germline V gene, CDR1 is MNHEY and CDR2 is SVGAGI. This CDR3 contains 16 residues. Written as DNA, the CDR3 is TGTGCCAGCAGTTCCCTGACTAGCGGACTAAGGAATGAGCAGTTCTTC. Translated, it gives CASSSLTSGLRNEQFF.

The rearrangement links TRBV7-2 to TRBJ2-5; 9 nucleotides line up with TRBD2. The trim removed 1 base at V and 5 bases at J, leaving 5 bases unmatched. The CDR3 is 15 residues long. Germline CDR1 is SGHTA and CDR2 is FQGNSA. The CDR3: CASSLVAGAQETQYF. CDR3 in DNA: TGTGCCAGCAGCTTAGTAGCGGGAGCTCAGGAGACCCAGTACTTC.

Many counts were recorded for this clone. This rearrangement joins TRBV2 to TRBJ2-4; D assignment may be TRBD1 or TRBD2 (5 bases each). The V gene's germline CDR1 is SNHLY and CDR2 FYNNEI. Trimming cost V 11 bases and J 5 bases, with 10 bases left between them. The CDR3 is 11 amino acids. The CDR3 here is CAGGVQNIQYF. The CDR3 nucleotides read TGTGCCGGGGGTGTCCAAAACATTCAGTACTTC.

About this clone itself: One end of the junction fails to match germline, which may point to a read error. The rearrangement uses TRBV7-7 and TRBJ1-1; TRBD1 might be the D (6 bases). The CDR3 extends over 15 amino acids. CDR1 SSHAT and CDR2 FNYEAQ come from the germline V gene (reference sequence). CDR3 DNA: TGTGCTAGCAGCTTAGGGGGGGGAGAGGACACTGAAGCTTTCTTT. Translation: CASSLGGGEDTEAFF.

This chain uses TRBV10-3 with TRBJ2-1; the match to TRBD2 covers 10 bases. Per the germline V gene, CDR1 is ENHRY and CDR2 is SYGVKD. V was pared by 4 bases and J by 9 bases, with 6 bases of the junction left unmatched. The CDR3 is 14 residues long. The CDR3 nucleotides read TGTGCCATCAGTGGGTCTAGCGGGAGCGGTGAGCAGTTCTTC. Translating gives CAISGSSGSGEQFF.

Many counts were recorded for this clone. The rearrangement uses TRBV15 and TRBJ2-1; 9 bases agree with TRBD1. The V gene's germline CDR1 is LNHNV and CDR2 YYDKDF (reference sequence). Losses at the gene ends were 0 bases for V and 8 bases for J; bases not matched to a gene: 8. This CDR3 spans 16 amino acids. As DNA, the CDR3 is TGTGCCACCAGCAGAGATGCGGGACAGGGTGCCGATGAGCAGTTCTTC. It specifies CATSRDAGQGADEQFF.

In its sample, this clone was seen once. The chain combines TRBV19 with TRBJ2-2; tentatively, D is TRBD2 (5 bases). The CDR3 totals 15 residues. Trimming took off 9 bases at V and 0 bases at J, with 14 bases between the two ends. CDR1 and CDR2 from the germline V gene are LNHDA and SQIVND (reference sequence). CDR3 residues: CASMKRAANTGELFF. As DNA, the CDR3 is TGTGCCAGCATGAAGAGGGCAGCGAACACCGGGGAGCTGTTTTTT.

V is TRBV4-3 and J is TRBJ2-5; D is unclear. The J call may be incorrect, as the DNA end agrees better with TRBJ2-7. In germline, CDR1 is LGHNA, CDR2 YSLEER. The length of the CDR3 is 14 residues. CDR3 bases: TGCGCCAGCAGCCAAGTGCCGACAACCTACGAGCAGTACTTC. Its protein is CASSQVPTTYEQYF.

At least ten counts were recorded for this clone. The DNA of the CDR3 is TGTGCCTGGAGTGTAAGGTCCTCCTGGGGGGAGACCCAGTACTTC. This gives the protein CAWSVRSSWGETQYF. The V and J genes are TRBV30 and TRBJ2-5, with D possibly called TRBD1 or TRBD2 (5 bases each). Germline CDR1 GTSNPN, CDR2 SVGIG (reference sequence). The V gene lost 0 bases and the J gene lost 5 bases, with 16 bases spanning the gap. CDR3 length equals 15 residues.

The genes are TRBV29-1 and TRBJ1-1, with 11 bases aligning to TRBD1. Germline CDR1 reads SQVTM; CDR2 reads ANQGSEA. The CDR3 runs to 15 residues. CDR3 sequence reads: CSASGTGGSDTEAFF. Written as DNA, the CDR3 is TGCAGTGCCTCCGGGACAGGGGGATCGGACACTGAAGCTTTCTTT.

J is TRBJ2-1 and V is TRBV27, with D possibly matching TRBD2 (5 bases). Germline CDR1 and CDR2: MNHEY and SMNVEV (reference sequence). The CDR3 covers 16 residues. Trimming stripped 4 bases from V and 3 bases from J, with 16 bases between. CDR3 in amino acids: CASSSRGAAGYNEQFF. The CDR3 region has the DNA TGTGCCAGCAGTTCCCGCGGAGCTGCGGGCTACAATGAGCAGTTCTTC.

The CDR3 nucleotides are TGTGCCAGCAATCAACGGGGGAACACTGAAGCTTTCTTT. It translates to CASNQRGNTEAFF. The chain employs TRBV2 and TRBJ1-1; D gene unclear. Trimming took 7 bases from V and 1 from J, leaving 10 bases between them. Germline CDR1 reads SNHLY; CDR2 reads FYNNEI. This CDR3 has 13 amino acids.

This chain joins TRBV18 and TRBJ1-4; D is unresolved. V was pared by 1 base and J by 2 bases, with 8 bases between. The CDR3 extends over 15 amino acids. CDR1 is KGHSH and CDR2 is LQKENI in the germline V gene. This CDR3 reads CASSPRQMTNEKLFF. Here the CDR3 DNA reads TGTGCCAGCTCACCACGGCAGATGACTAATGAAAAACTGTTTTTT. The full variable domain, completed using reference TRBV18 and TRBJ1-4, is NAGVMQNPRHLVRRRGQEARLRCSPMKGHSHVYWYRQLPEEGLKFMVYLQKENIIDESGMPKERFSAEFPKEGPSILRIQQVVRGDSAAYFCASSPRQMTNEKLFFGSGTQLSVL.

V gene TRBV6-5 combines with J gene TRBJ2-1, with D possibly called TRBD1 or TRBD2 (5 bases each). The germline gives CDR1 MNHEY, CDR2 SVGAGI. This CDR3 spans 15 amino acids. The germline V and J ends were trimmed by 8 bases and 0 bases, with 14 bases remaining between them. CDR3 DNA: TGTGCCAGCCGCCCGGGACCAAACTCCTACAATGAGCAGTTCTTC. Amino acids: CASRPGPNSYNEQFF.

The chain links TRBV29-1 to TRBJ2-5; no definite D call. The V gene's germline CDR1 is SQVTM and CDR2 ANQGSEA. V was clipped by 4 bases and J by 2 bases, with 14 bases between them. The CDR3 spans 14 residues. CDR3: CSVGSNLVQETQYF. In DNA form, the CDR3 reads TGCAGCGTTGGTAGTAATTTGGTTCAAGAGACCCAGTACTTC.

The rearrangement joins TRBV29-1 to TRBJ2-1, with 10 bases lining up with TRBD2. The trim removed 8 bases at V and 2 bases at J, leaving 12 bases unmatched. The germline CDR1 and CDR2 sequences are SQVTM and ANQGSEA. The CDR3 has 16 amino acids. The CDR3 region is CSLGRTSGSTYNEQFF. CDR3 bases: TGCAGCCTCGGAAGGACTAGCGGCTCCACCTACAATGAGCAGTTCTTC.

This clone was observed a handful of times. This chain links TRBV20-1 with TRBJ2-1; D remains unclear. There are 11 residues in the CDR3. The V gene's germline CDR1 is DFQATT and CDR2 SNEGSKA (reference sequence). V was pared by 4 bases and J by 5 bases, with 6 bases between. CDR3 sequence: CSANPDNEQFF. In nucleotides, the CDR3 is TGCAGTGCTAACCCGGACAATGAGCAGTTCTTC.

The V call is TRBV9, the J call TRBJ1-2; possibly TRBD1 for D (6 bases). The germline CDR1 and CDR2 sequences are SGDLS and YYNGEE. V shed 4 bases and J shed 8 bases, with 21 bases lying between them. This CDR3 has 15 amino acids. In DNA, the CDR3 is TGTGCCAGCAGCCCCCCCGGCCGGGGGGCAGAAGGCTACACCTTC. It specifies CASSPPGRGAEGYTF.